A few counts support the clone carrying this TCR beta chain. The germline V gene encodes CDR1 MGHRA and CDR2 YSYEKL. This CDR3 comprises 16 residues. The J segment lost 5 bases and the V segment lost 2 bases, leaving 6 bases of the junction unmatched. Time point in this sample: newly diagnosed GD, antithyroid drugs for less than 3 months. TCR sequences were obtained from RNA taken from PBMCs. CDR3-region Arm-PCR and iRepertoire HTBI primers produced the TCR beta libraries. Each CDR3 protein gets one entry after TCRdb re-called the multiplex PCR reads with MiXCR. The table lists approximately 400,000 distinct CDR3 sequences, about 15% of them singletons. This entry comes from a study of regulatory T cells in long-lasting Graves disease. The same sample was also used in a study of T cells in Graves' hyperthyroidism and ophthalmopathy.

The V gene is TRBV4-1, the J gene TRBJ1-5; 10 positions match TRBD1. This receptor was obtained from a woman aged 25 to 39 with Graves disease. Sequencing used peripheral blood mononuclear cells (PBMCs), obtained at new diagnosis, from a patient treated with antithyroid drugs. Here the CDR3 DNA reads TGCGCCAGCAGCCAAAAGACAGGGGGCGGATATCAGCCCCAGCATTTT. Translated: CASSQKTGGGYQPQHF.